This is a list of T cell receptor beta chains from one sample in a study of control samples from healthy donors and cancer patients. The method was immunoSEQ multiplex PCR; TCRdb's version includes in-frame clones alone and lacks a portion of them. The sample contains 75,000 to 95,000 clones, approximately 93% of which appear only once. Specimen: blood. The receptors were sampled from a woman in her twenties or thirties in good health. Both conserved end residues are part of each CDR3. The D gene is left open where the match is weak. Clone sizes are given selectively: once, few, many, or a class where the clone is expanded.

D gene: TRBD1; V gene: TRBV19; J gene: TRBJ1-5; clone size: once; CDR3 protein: CASSRGTGGGVGNQPQHF; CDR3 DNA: TGTGCCAGTAGTAGAGGGACAGGGGGCGGAGTGGGCAATCAGCCCCAGCATTTT
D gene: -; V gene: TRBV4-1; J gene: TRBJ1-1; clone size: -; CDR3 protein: CASSQSQELYGEAFF; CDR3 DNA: TGCGCCAGCAGCCAATCCCAGGAACTGTACGGTGAAGCTTTCTTT
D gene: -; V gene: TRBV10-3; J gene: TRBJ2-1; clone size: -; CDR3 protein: CAIGAGGPEQFF; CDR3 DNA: TGTGCCATCGGTGCTGGGGGGCCTGAGCAGTTCTTC
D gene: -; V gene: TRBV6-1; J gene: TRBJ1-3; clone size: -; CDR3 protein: CASSDGGLPPRTIYF; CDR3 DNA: TGTGCCAGCAGTGACGGTGGGTTACCGCCGCGGACCATATATTTT
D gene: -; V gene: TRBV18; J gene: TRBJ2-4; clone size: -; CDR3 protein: CASRIRDGNIQYF; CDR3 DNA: TGTGCCAGCCGTATTCGGGATGGAAACATTCAGTACTTC
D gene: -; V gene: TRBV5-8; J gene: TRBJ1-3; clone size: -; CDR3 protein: CASSLAASSGNTIYF; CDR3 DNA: TGTGCCAGCAGCTTGGCCGCGAGCTCTGGAAACACCATATATTTT
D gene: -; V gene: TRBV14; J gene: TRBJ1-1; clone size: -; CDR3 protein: CASSQSLGGTEAFF; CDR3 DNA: TGTGCCAGCAGCCAGAGCTTGGGGGGGACTGAAGCTTTCTTT
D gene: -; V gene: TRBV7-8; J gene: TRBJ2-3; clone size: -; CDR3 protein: CASSLVLTSTDTQYF; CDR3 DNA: TGTGCCAGCAGCTTAGTCCTTACCTCCACAGATACGCAGTATTTT
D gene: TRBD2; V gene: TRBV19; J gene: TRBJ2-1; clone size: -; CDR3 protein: CASSQKGGFIWDSVYNEQFF; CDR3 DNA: TGTGCCAGTAGTCAAAAGGGAGGGTTTATCTGGGACTCCGTGTACAATGAGCAGTTCTTC
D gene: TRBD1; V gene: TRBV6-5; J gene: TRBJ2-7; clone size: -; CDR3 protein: CASRPGQASSYEQYF; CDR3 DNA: TGTGCCAGCAGACCCGGACAGGCGAGCTCCTACGAGCAGTACTTC
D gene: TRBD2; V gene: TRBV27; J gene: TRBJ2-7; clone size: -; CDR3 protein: CASRSWAGGSSYEQYF; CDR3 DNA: TGTGCCAGCAGATCCTGGGCGGGAGGAAGCTCCTACGAGCAGTACTTC
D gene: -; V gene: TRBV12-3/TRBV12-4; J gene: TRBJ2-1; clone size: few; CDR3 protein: CASSSRGNEQFF; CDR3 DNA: TGTGCCAGCAGTTCAAGGGGTAATGAGCAGTTCTTC
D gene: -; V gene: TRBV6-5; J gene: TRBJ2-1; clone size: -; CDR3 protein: CASRTGGGGYDEQFF; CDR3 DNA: TGTGCCAGCAGAACCGGGGGTGGGGGTTACGATGAGCAGTTCTTC
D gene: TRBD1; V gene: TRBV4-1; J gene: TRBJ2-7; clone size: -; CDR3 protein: CASSQTPGQGAYEQYF; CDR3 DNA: TGCGCCAGCAGCCAAACTCCGGGACAGGGGGCGTACGAGCAGTACTTC
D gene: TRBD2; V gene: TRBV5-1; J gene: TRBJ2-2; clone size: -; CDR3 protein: CASSLGTSGRADTGELFF; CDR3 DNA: TGCGCCAGCAGCTTGGGTACTAGCGGGAGGGCCGACACCGGGGAGCTGTTTTTT
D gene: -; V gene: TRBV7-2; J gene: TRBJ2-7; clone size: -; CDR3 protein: CASSSPGTPYEQYF; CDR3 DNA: TGTGCCAGCAGCTCCCCCGGGACTCCCTACGAGCAGTACTTC
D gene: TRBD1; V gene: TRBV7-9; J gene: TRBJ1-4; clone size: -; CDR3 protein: CASSFRRQGADEKLFF; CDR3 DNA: TGTGCCAGCAGCTTCCGTCGACAGGGGGCGGATGAAAAACTGTTTTTT
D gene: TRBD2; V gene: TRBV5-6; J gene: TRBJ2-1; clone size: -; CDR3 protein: CASSTGLEYNEQFF; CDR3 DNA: TGTGCCAGCAGTACGGGACTAGAGTACAATGAGCAGTTCTTC
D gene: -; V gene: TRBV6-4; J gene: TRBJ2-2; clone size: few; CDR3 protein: CASSEANTGELFF; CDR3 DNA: TGTGCCAGCAGTGAAGCGAACACCGGGGAGCTGTTTTTT
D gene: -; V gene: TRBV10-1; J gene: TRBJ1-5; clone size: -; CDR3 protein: CASSESGRGNQPQHF; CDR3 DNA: TGCGCCAGCAGTGAGTCGGGCAGGGGCAATCAGCCCCAGCATTTT
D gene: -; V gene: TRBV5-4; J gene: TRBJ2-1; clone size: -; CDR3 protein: CASSLESQSYSYNEQFF; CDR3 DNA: TGTGCCAGCAGTTTGGAGTCGCAGTCCTACTCCTACAATGAGCAGTTCTTC
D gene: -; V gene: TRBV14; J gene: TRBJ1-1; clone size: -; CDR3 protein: CASSQYKSTEAFF; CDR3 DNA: TGTGCCAGCAGCCAATATAAGAGCACTGAAGCTTTCTTT
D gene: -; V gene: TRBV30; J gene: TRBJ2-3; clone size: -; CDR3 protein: CAWSVPTVGTDTQYF; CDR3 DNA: TGTGCCTGGAGTGTACCGACCGTGGGCACAGATACGCAGTATTTT
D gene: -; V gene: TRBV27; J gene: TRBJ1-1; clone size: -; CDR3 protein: CASSPTSRAEAFF; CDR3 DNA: TGTGCCAGCAGTCCCACGTCTAGGGCTGAAGCTTTCTTT
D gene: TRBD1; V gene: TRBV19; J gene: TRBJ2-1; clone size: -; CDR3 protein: CASSDRGRPNEQFF; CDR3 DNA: TGTGCCAGTAGCGACAGGGGGCGTCCCAATGAGCAGTTCTTC
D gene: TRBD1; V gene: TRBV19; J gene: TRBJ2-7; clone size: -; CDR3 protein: CASSTGQGASYEQYF; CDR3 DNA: TGTGCCAGTAGTACGGGACAGGGTGCTTCCTACGAGCAGTACTTC